Following are 27 T cell receptor beta chains from one sample sequenced in a study of radiation and T cells in renal cell carcinoma. Libraries were prepared by immunoSEQ multiplex PCR; TCRdb keeps only in-frame clonotypes and omits some of them. The sample lists about 7,900 clones, less than 65% occurring once. Treatment reported: treatment-naive control, cytoreductive nephrectomy. The sample here was tumor tissue, taken from a patient whose treatment was nephrectomy without radiotherapy. The receptors shown here come from a woman in her 70s with renal cell carcinoma.

The chain carries TRBV6-1 and TRBJ1-1, with TRBD1 as a possible D gene (6 bases). The ends were cut back, 8 bases at V and 5 bases at J, with 15 bases in the middle. The CDR3 is made up of 13 amino acids. Germline CDR1 is MNHNS and CDR2 is SASEGT. CDR3 nucleotide sequence: TGTGCCAGCGACGCATGGGGGCAGACTGAAGCTTTCTTT. Its translation is CASDAWGQTEAFF.

The chain has TRBV19 and TRBJ2-1; D gene unclear. V was shortened by 2 bases and J by 0 bases, with 8 bases between the two germline ends. Germline V gives CDR1 LNHDA, CDR2 SQIVND (reference sequence). The CDR3 has 15 amino acids. The CDR3 sequence is CASSIIVSSYNEQFF. The CDR3 bases are TGTGCCAGTAGTATAATAGTTAGCTCCTACAATGAGCAGTTCTTC.

The chain employs TRBV19 and TRBJ2-2; 8 nucleotides align to TRBD1. This CDR3 has 14 amino acids. Losses at the gene ends were 8 bases for V and 1 base for J; bases not matched to a gene: 3. Germline lookup yields CDR1 LNHDA and CDR2 SQIVND (reference sequence). The CDR3 spells CASRDRWNTGELFF. DNA of the CDR3: TGTGCCAGTCGGGACAGGTGGAACACCGGGGAGCTGTTTTTT.

The chain combines TRBV29-1 with TRBJ1-2; D gene unclear. V dropped 3 bases and J dropped 5 bases, with 10 bases sitting between them. CDR3 length equals 12 residues. CDR1 SQVTM and CDR2 ANQGSEA come from the germline V gene. Here the CDR3 reads CSVDSLEYGYTF. CDR3 in DNA: TGCAGCGTTGATTCCCTGGAATATGGCTACACCTTC.

This clone was observed a handful of times. This chain uses TRBV2 with TRBJ1-5; D is ambiguous. CDR1 and CDR2 from the germline V gene are SNHLY and FYNNEI. The germline V and J ends were trimmed by 3 bases and 2 bases, with 11 bases remaining between them. CDR3 length: 15 residues. The CDR3 coding sequence is TGTGCCAGCAGTGATAAGGGTACCGGCAATCAGCCCCAGCATTTT. It is translated as CASSDKGTGNQPQHF.

This clone has a handful of counts. The V call is TRBV7-2, the J call TRBJ1-5; D uncertain. The CDR3 is 15 amino acids. Trimming shortened V by 4 bases and J by 6 bases, and 16 bases separated the two germline ends. Germline values: CDR1 SGHTA, CDR2 FQGNSA. CDR3 coding DNA: TGTGCCAGCAGCTCTAGAGATACGGAAGGTCAGCCCCAGCATTTT. It is translated as CASSSRDTEGQPQHF.

The J gene is TRBJ2-7, the V gene TRBV7-3; the D call may be TRBD1 or TRBD2 (5 bases each). The CDR3 has 14 amino acids. The germline CDR1 and CDR2 sequences are SGHTA and FQGTGA. V was pared by 5 bases and J by 4 bases, with 15 bases between. The CDR3 coding sequence is TGTGCCAGCAGCCTACCGAGTGGGGGTTACGAGCAGTACTTC. This codes for CASSLPSGGYEQYF.

The CDR3 region is CASRRAGDSPLHF. In DNA, the CDR3 is TGTGCCAGTAGGAGAGCCGGCGATTCACCCCTCCACTTT. The chain has TRBV6-6 and TRBJ1-6; D remains ambiguous. Trimming pared 9 bases from V and 8 bases from J, leaving 14 bases between. The CDR3 runs 13 residues. Germline V gene data show CDR1 as MNHNY and CDR2 as SVGAGI (reference sequence).

J is TRBJ2-7 and V is TRBV12-5, with 8 positions matching TRBD1. Trimming at V came to 0 bases and at J to 3 bases, leaving 16 bases not matched to a gene. The CDR3 loop spans 19 amino acids. Germline V lookup: CDR1 LGHNT, CDR2 FRNRAP. CDR3 nucleotide sequence: TGTGCTAGTGGTTTGGTTCTCAGCGGGTCCGGGACAGGCGGCTACGAGCAGTACTTC. Protein: CASGLVLSGSGTGGYEQYF.

The V gene is TRBV9, the J gene TRBJ2-1, with D possibly being TRBD1 (6 bases). Deletions cut 0 bases from V and 8 bases from J, with 15 bases between. In germline, CDR1 is SGDLS, CDR2 YYNGEE. The length of the CDR3 is 15 residues. The chain's CDR3 is CASSVGDLWTDEQFF. The CDR3 DNA sequence: TGTGCCAGCAGCGTAGGAGATTTATGGACAGATGAGCAGTTCTTC.

CDR3 residues: CASSRETQYF. The DNA of the CDR3 is TGTGCCAGCAGCCGGGAGACCCAGTACTTC. The V and J genes are TRBV7-2 and TRBJ2-5; no reliable D call. V was clipped by 5 bases and J by 5 bases, with 3 bases between them. CDR1 SGHTA and CDR2 FQGNSA come from the germline V gene. The CDR3 is made up of 10 amino acids.

The chain carries TRBV30 and TRBJ2-1, with D unresolved. V dropped 5 bases and J dropped 0 bases, with 8 bases sitting between them. The CDR3 runs to 13 residues. Germline V gene data show CDR1 as GTSNPN and CDR2 as SVGIG (reference sequence). The CDR3: CAWQASSYNEQFF. The CDR3 nucleotides are TGTGCCTGGCAAGCTAGCTCCTACAATGAGCAGTTCTTC. Full variable domain (missing parts from reference TRBV30 and TRBJ2-1): SQTIHQWPATLVQPVGSPLSLECTVEGTSNPNLYWYRQAAGRGLQLLFYSVGIGQISSEVPQNLSASRPQDRQFILSSKKLLLSDSGFYLCAWQASSYNEQFFGPGTRLTVL.

This clone was counted between two and nine times. CDR3 sequence: CAWIATSSVNSPLHF. The CDR3 coding sequence is TGTGCCTGGATTGCGACCTCCAGCGTCAATTCACCCCTCCACTTT. This chain joins TRBV30 and TRBJ1-6; D remains unclear. The CDR3 has 15 residues. With 4 bases removed from V and 7 bases from J, the gap between germline ends came to 17 bases. Germline CDR1 is GTSNPN and CDR2 is SVGIG (reference sequence).

This clone was recorded a few times. The genes are TRBV5-4 and TRBJ2-3; no clear D. Germline V CDR1 and CDR2: SGHNT, YYREEE (reference sequence). V lost 1 base, J lost 4 bases, and 4 bases lay in between. The CDR3 extends over 12 amino acids. CDR3 nucleotides: TGTGCCAGCAGCTTGAGTTCAGATACGCAGTATTTT. Translation gives CASSLSSDTQYF.

The genes are TRBV4-1 and TRBJ2-5; a weak D match, TRBD1 (7 bases). Germline V gene data show CDR1 as MGHRA and CDR2 as YSYEKL. There are 16 residues in the CDR3. V lost 1 base and J 5 bases, leaving 17 bases between the germline ends. The CDR3 DNA reads TGCGCCAGCAGCCAAGGAGGGGGCCTAGCGTGGGAGACCCAGTACTTC. Protein sequence: CASSQGGGLAWETQYF.

This chain links TRBV7-9 with TRBJ1-4, with D possibly being TRBD1 (6 bases). Trimming stripped 1 base from V and 3 bases from J, with 9 bases between. The CDR3 runs to 15 residues. CDR1 SEHNR and CDR2 FQNEAQ come from the germline V gene (reference sequence). CDR3 in amino acids: CASSLDEGANEKLFF. In DNA, the CDR3 is TGTGCCAGCAGCTTAGATGAGGGGGCTAATGAAAAACTGTTTTTT.

The chain employs TRBV13 and TRBJ2-7; 9 nucleotides line up with TRBD2. The J segment lost 2 bases and the V segment lost 3 bases, leaving 2 bases of the junction unmatched. Per the germline V gene, CDR1 is PRHDT and CDR2 is FYEKMQ (reference sequence). The CDR3 totals 14 residues. In DNA, the CDR3 is TGTGCCAGCAGCTTGAGCGGGGGGCCCTACGAGCAGTACTTC. Encoded protein: CASSLSGGPYEQYF.

This chain uses TRBV9 with TRBJ2-1; 9 bases agree with TRBD1. The CDR3 runs to 17 residues. V trimming: 0 bases; J trimming: 6 bases; junction bases outside the gene matches: 10. Germline-derived CDR1 and CDR2 are SGDLS and YYNGEE. The CDR3 reads CASSVDPGTGTLNEQFF. The CDR3 nucleotides are TGTGCCAGCAGCGTAGACCCCGGGACAGGGACTCTCAATGAGCAGTTCTTC.

The V call is TRBV2, the J call TRBJ1-6; 7 bases are shared with TRBD1. The trim removed 5 bases at V and 7 bases at J, leaving 11 bases unmatched. The CDR3 covers 16 residues. CDR1 and CDR2 from the germline V gene are SNHLY and FYNNEI. The CDR3 bases are TGTGCCAGCAGTCGGGACAGTTTAAAAGCGAATTCACCCCTCCACTTT. This sequence encodes CASSRDSLKANSPLHF.

V usage is TRBV5-1 and J usage is TRBJ2-7, with a tentative D call TRBD1 (5 bases). Germline V gene lookup returns CDR1 SGHRS and CDR2 YFSETQ. V was shortened by 4 bases and J by 3 bases, with 11 bases between the two germline ends. The CDR3 runs 13 residues. The CDR3 coding sequence is TGCGCCAGCAGCCATAAGGGGTTCTACGAGCAGTACTTC. The encoded protein is CASSHKGFYEQYF.

CDR3 protein: CASSYSLALGNTIYF. The DNA for the CDR3 is TGTGCCAGCAGTTACTCTCTCGCTCTTGGAAACACCATATATTTT. The rearrangement uses TRBV6-5 and TRBJ1-3; D is undetermined. Germline V gene data show CDR1 as MNHEY and CDR2 as SVGAGI. Trimming removed 0 bases at V and 3 bases at J, with 9 bases between. CDR3 size: 15 residues.

The V and J genes are TRBV15 and TRBJ1-4; D remains unclear. V gave up 5 bases and J gave up 4 bases, with 11 bases separating them. Looked up from germline, CDR1 is LNHNV and CDR2 is YYDKDF (reference sequence). The CDR3 extends over 14 amino acids. In nucleotides, the CDR3 is TGTGCCACCAGCCCCCGGAAACTTAATGAAAAACTGTTTTTT. Amino acids: CATSPRKLNEKLFF. Filled out from reference TRBV15 and TRBJ1-4, the complete variable domain reads DAMVIQNPRYQVTQFGKPVTLSCSQTLNHNVMYWYQQKSSQAPKLLFHYYDKDFNNEADTPDNFQSRRPNTSFCFLDIRSPGLGDTAMYLCATSPRKLNEKLFFGSGTQLSVL.

The chain is built from TRBV7-3 and TRBJ2-2; unclear D gene. The CDR3 loop spans 15 amino acids. Germline V gene lookup returns CDR1 SGHTA and CDR2 FQGTGA. Trimming took 5 bases from V and 5 from J, leaving 15 bases between them. CDR3 sequence: CASSHHQRETGELFF. The CDR3 DNA is TGTGCCAGCAGCCACCATCAACGCGAGACCGGGGAGCTGTTTTTT.

This clone was observed a handful of times. The chain recombines TRBV30 with TRBJ1-6; 9 bases agree with TRBD1. CDR3 length: 16 residues. Looked up from germline, CDR1 is GTSNPN and CDR2 is SVGIG (reference sequence). The ends lost 2 bases at V and 3 bases at J; junction bases unmatched: 5. CDR3 protein: CAWSPAGQGYNSPLHF. In DNA form, the CDR3 reads TGTGCCTGGAGTCCAGCGGGACAGGGCTATAATTCACCCCTCCACTTT.

The count of this clone is one. V gene TRBV6-1 combines with J gene TRBJ1-1, with D perhaps TRBD1 (5 bases). The CDR3 is 13 amino acids. The V and J ends lost 8 bases and 7 bases respectively, with 17 bases between them. The germline V gene encodes CDR1 MNHNS and CDR2 SASEGT. The CDR3: CASSRDFEGEAFF. CDR3 sequence (DNA): TGTGCCAGCTCCCGGGACTTCGAAGGTGAAGCTTTCTTT.

This chain links TRBV29-1 with TRBJ2-7; no reliable D call. The V gene's germline CDR1 is SQVTM and CDR2 ANQGSEA. The CDR3 is 12 residues long. Trimming cost V 4 bases and J 2 bases, with 9 bases left between them. For the CDR3, the DNA is TGCAGCGTTGGGACCACGGCCTACGAGCAGTACTTC. Translated, it gives CSVGTTAYEQYF.

The chain has TRBV18 and TRBJ1-4; D is possibly TRBD1 (5 bases). The germline gives CDR1 KGHSH, CDR2 LQKENI. This CDR3 is built from 15 residues. V was trimmed by 3 bases and J by 8 bases, leaving 16 bases between them. The CDR3 nucleotides read TGTGCCAGCTCACCGGTTGGGGGATCAAGAGAAAAACTGTTTTTT. Its protein is CASSPVGGSREKLFF.